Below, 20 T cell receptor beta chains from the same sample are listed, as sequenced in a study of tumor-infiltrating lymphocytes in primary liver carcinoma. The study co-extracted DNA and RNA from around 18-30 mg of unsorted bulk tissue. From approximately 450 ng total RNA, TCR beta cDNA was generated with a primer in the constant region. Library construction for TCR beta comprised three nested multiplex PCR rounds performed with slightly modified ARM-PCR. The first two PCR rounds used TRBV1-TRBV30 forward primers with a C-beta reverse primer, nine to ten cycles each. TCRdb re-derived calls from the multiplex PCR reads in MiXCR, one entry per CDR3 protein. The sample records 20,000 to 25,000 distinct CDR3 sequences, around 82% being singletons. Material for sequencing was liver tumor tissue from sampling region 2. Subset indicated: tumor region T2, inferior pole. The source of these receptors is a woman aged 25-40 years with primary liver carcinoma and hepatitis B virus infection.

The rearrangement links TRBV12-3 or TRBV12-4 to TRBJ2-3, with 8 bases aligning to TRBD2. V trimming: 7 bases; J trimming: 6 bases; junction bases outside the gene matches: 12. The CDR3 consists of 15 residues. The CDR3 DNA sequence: TGTGCCAGCACCCATGGGGATGCTAGCGGGGATACGCAGTATTTT. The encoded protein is CASTHGDASGDTQYF.

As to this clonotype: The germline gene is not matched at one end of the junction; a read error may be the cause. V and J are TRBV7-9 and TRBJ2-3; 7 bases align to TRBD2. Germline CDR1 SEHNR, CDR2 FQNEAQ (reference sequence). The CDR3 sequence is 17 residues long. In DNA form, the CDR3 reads TGTGCCAGCAGCTTAGGACGTTCTAGCGGTAACAGAGATACGCAGTGTTTT. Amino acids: CASSLGRSSGNRDTQCF.

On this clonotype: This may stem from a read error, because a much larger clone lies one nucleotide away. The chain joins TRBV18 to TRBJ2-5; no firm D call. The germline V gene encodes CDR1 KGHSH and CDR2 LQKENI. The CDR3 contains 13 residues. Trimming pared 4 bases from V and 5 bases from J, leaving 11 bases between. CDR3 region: CASSLVVAETQYF. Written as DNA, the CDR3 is TGTGCCAGCTCACTAGTGGTGGCGGAGACCCAGTACTTC.

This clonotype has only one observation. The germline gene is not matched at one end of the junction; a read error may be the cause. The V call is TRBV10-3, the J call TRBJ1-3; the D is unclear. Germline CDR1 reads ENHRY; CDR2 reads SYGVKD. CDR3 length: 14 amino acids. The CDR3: CTISESVTGNTIYF. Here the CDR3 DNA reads TGTACCATCAGTGAGTCAGTTACTGGAAACACTATATATTTT.

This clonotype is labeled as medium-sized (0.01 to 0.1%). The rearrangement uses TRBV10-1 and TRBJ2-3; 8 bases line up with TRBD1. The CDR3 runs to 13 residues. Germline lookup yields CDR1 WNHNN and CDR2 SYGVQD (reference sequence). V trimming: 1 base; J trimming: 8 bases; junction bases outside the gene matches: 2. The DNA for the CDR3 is TGCGCCAGCAGTGAGTACAGGGGGAGTACGCAGTATTTT. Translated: CASSEYRGSTQYF.

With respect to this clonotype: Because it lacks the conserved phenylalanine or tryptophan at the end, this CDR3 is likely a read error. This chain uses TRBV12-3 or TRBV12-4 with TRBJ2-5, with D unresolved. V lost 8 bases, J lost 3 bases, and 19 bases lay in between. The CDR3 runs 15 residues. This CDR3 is CASGTYPWSEETQYL. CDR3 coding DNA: TGTGCCAGCGGCACATACCCCTGGAGCGAAGAGACCCAGTACCTC.

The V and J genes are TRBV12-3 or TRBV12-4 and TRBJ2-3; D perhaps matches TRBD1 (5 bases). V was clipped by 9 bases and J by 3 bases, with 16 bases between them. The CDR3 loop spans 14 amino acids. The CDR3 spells CARRTEGATDTQYF. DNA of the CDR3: TGTGCCAGAAGAACGGAAGGGGCAACAGATACGCAGTATTTT.

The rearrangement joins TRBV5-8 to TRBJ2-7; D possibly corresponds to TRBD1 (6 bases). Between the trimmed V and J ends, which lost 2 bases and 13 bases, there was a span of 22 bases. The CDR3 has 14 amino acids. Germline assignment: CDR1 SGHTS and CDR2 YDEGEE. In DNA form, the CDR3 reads TGTGCCAGCAGCTTCAATGGACAGCCCTACTATCAATACTTC. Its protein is CASSFNGQPYYQYF.

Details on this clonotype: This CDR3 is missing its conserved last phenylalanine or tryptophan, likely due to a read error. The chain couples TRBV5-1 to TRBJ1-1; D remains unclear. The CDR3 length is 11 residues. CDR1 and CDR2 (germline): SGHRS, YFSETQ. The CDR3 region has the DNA TGCGCCGGCAGCTTGGGTAATGAAGCTTTCCTT. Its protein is CAGSLGNEAFL.

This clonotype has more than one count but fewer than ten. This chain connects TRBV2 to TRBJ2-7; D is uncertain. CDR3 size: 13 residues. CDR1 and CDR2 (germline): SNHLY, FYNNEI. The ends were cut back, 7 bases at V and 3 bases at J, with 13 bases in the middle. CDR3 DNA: TGTGCCAGCACGCCGGGCGTCAACTACGAGCAGTACTTC. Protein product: CASTPGVNYEQYF.

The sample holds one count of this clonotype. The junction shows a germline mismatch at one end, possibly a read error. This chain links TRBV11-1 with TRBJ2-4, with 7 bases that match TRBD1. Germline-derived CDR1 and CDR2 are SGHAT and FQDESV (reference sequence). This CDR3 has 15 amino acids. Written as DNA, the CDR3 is TGTGCCAGCAGCTTAGCCCGGACAGGTTATGGCATACAGCACTTC. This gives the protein CASSLARTGYGIQHF. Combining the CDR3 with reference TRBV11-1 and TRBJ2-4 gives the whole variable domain EAEVAQSPRYKITEKSQAVAFWCDPISGHATLYWYRQILGQGPELLVQFQDESVVDDSQLPKDRFSAERLKGVDSTLKIQPAELGDSAMYLCASSLARTGYGIQHFGAGTRLSVL.

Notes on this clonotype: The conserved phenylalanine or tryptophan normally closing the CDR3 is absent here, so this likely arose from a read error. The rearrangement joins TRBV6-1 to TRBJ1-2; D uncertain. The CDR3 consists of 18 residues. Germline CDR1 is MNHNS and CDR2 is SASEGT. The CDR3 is CASSERFLDLRSNYGYTY. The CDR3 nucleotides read TGTGCCAGCAGTGAACGGTTCCTGGACCTTAGATCTAACTATGGGTACACCTAC.

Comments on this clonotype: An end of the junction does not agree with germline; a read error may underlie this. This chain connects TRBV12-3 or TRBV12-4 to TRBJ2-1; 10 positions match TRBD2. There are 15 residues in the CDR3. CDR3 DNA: TGTGCCAGCAGCTTGTCCGGGACTAGCGCACTTGAGCACTTCTTC. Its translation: CASSLSGTSALEHFF.

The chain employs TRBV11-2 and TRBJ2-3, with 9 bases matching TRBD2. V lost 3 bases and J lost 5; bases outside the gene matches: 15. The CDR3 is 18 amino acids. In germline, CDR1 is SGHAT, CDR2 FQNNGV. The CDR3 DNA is TGTGCCAGCAGCTTCATCTTTGTGAGTAGCGGGAGTTTAGATACGCAGTATTTT. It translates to CASSFIFVSSGSLDTQYF.

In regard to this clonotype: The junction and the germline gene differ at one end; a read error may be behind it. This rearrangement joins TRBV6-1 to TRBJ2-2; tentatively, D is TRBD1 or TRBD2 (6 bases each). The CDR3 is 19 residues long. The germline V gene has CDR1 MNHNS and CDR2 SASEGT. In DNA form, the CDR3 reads TGTGCCAGTAGTGAAACCCTTCACGGGGGCGCCGCGAACACCGGTGAGCTGTCTTTT. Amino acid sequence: CASSETLHGGAANTGELSF.

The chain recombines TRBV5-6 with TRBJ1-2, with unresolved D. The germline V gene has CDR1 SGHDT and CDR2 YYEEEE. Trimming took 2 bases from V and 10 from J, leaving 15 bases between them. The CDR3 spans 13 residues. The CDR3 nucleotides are TGTGCCAGCAGCTTTCGCAGGAACGATGACTACACCTTC. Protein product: CASSFRRNDDYTF.

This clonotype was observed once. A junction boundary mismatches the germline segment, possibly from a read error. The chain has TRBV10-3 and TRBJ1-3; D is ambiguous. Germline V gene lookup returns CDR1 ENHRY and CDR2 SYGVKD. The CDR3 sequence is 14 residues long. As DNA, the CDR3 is TGTGTCATTAGTGAGTCAGTTTCTGGAAATACCATATATTTT. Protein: CVISESVSGNTIYF.

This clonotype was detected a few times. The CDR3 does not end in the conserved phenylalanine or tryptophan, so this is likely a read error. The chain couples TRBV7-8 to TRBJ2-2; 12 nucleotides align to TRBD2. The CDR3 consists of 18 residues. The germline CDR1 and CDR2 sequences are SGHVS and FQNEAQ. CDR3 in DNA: TGTGCCAGCAGCTCCTTTAGACTAGCGGGAGAGGACACCGGGGGGCTGTTTTCT. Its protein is CASSSFRLAGEDTGGLFS.

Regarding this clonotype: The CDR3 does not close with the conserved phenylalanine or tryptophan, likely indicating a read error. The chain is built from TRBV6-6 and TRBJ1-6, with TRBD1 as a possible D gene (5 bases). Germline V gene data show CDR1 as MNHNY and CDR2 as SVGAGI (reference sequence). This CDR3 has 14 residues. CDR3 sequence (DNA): TGTGCCGGCAGTTACTCAGGGATGGATTCACCCCTCCACTCT. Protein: CAGSYSGMDSPLHS.

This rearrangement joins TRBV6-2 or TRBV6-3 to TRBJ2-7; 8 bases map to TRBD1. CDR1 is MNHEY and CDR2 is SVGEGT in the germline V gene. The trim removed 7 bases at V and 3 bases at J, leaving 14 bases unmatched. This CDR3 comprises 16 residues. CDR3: CASTFTPGTGYYEQYF. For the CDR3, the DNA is TGTGCCAGCACTTTTACTCCTGGGACAGGATACTACGAGCAGTACTTC.